A selection of T cell receptor beta chains follows, all from one sample in a study of OX40 agonist ivuxolimab in advanced cancers. Clones were sequenced by immunoSEQ multiplex PCR, and TCRdb holds only the in-frame ones, with some missing. The sample comprises about 20,000 clones, approximately 78% of which are singletons, and roughly 15% rests with the top ten. The material was CD4+ or CD8+ T cells sorted from blood, obtained in a trial of the OX40 agonist ivuxolimab. The receptors stem from an adult with an advanced solid tumor such as melanoma, head and neck, liver or kidney cancer. The CDR3 runs from the conserved cysteine through the conserved F or W. The D gene is left open where the match is weak. Size is omitted from some rows. Given values are once, few, many or a class for expanded clones.

j_call | v_call | clone_size | d_call | cdr3_nt | cdr3_aa
TRBJ2-3 | TRBV6-1 | . | . | TGTGCCAGCAGTGCGACGGGAGATACGCAGTATTTT | CASSATGDTQYF
TRBJ2-7 | TRBV4-1 | once | TRBD1 | TGCGCCAGCAGCCCCTCCGGGACAGATCCCTACGAGCAGTACTTC | CASSPSGTDPYEQYF
TRBJ1-6 | TRBV15 | . | . | TGTGCCACCAGCAGAGGCGGGGAGGGTTCACCCCTCCACTTT | CATSRGGEGSPLHF
TRBJ1-1 | TRBV7-3 | . | . | TGTGCCAGCAGCTTTACAGGGCGGGATGAAGCTTTCTTT | CASSFTGRDEAFF
TRBJ1-1 | TRBV5-1 | . | . | TGCGCCAGCAGTTCCGGGACGGGAGTTATGGCTGAAGCTTTCTTT | CASSSGTGVMAEAFF
TRBJ2-3 | TRBV19 | . | TRBD1 | TGTGCCAGTAGTATAGGGCGAACAGGGGGCTGGATGACAGATACGCAGTATTTT | CASSIGRTGGWMTDTQYF
TRBJ2-7 | TRBV7-7 | . | TRBD1 | TGTGCTAGCAGCTCTGACAGGGAGTCGGGGGAGCAGTACTTC | CASSSDRESGEQYF
TRBJ2-1 | TRBV5-4 | . | . | TGTGCCAGCAGTCACTTCCGGACAGCCAACTTAGAGCAGTTCTTC | CASSHFRTANLEQFF
TRBJ2-7 | TRBV30 | . | . | TGTGCCTGGAGTGTGGCCAGGGGAGACGAGCAGTACTTC | CAWSVARGDEQYF
TRBJ2-7 | TRBV6-5 | . | . | TGTGCCAGCAGTTACTCGAGAGGAATGGGGGAGCAGTACTTC | CASSYSRGMGEQYF
TRBJ1-2 | TRBV30 | . | . | TGTGCCTGGATCCCTGGAGGGGCAGGTGGCTACACCTTC | CAWIPGGAGGYTF
TRBJ1-2 | TRBV9 | . | TRBD1 | TGTGCCAGCAGCGCCCGGGACAGGGGGCGTAATGGCTACACCTTC | CASSARDRGRNGYTF
TRBJ1-4 | TRBV30 | . | TRBD1 | TGTGCCTGCGTCCCTTTTACCAGGGGGGCTAATGAAAAACTGTTTTTT | CACVPFTRGANEKLFF
TRBJ1-1 | TRBV2 | . | TRBD1 | TGTGCCAGCAGTGGCAGGGGGCGAGGAACTGAAGCTTTCTTT | CASSGRGRGTEAFF
TRBJ2-2 | TRBV9 | . | . | TGTGCCAGCAGCGTATTTACCGGGGAGCTGTTTTTT | CASSVFTGELFF
TRBJ2-5 | TRBV19 | . | TRBD2 | TGTGCCAGTAGTATGTCGGGGGGGCAAGAGACCCAGTACTTC | CASSMSGGQETQYF
TRBJ2-3 | TRBV5-4 | medium-sized | . | TGTGCCAGCAGCTCTCTCCCTAGCGAGGAGCAGTATTTT | CASSSLPSEEQYF
TRBJ2-1 | TRBV10-1 | . | . | TGCGCCAGCAGTGCGGGACTGCGCGGTGAGCAGTTCTTC | CASSAGLRGEQFF
TRBJ2-7 | TRBV7-2 | . | . | TGTGCCAGCAGCTTAGGTGAGGGGATCCGGTACGAGCAGTACTTC | CASSLGEGIRYEQYF
TRBJ1-5 | TRBV7-2 | few | . | TGTGCCAGCAGCTTAGCGGAGGGGCAGCCCCAGCATTTT | CASSLAEGQPQHF
TRBJ1-2 | TRBV28 | once | . | TGTGCCAGCGAAGACAACAGTCCTAACTATGGCTACACCTTC | CASEDNSPNYGYTF
TRBJ2-4 | TRBV4-1 | once | . | TGCGCCAGCAGCCCCGAAACGGGGGTTCACCGCGCCAAAAACATTCAGTACTTC | CASSPETGVHRAKNIQYF